The entry below gives a single T cell receptor (beta chain) sequence along with its context. Its target is not known. This CDR3 region has 10 residues. From germline, CDR1 is SQVTM and CDR2 ANQGSEA. V was cut by 5 bases and J by 3 bases, with 4 bases left in between. This record belongs to a study of beta chain features in type 1 diabetes. Study-level findings and limits: The VDJ junctions of type 1 diabetes patients carried fewer insertions and more deletions. HLA influence on TCRB rearrangement stayed unresolved here. The naive, central memory and Treg TCRB repertoires looked more alike in patients than they did in healthy donors.

The isolated RNA, all of it, was reverse transcribed, so expressed TCRB transcripts were what got sequenced. Sequencing was performed with immunoSEQ multiplex PCR; in TCRdb, only in-frame clones are kept and a portion is missing. The sample has more than 350,000 clones; about an eighth are singletons. The V and J genes are TRBV29-1 and TRBJ1-1; D is unresolved. The receptor's source is a woman between 18 and 29 years old in good health. Input material: naive CD4+ T cells from blood. The CDR3 sequence: CSVQYTEAFF. As DNA, the CDR3 is TGCAGCGTTCAATACACTGAAGCTTTCTTT.